These 27 T cell receptor beta chains came from one sample sequenced in a study of T cells in Graves' hyperthyroidism and ophthalmopathy. Researchers amplified the TCR beta CDR3 regions from RNA transcripts. The HTBI primer set was used in a first-round RT-PCR of the TCR CDR3. TCRdb analysed the multiplex PCR reads with MiXCR anew, one entry per CDR3 protein. The sample contains about 600,000 distinct CDR3 sequences, about 14% of which appear only once. The sample taken for sequencing was blood. The receptors were sampled from a woman aged 45-65 years with Graves' ophthalmopathy.

Note on this clonotype: A read error is possible here, since a much larger clone lies one base away. The J gene is TRBJ2-3, the V gene TRBV20-1; 11 nucleotides align to TRBD2. J lost 4 bases, V lost 5 bases, and 8 bases had no gene match. CDR1 and CDR2 (germline): DFQATT, SNEGSKA (reference sequence). This CDR3 has 15 residues. DNA of the CDR3: TGCAGTGCTGGCCCACTAGCGGGAGTATCAGATACGCAGTATTTT. Its protein product is CSAGPLAGVSDTQYF.

A note on this clonotype: A read error may explain this, as a much larger clone is one base away. J is TRBJ2-1 and V is TRBV20-1; 10 bases are shared with TRBD2. This CDR3 comprises 15 residues. Germline CDR1 reads DFQATT; CDR2 reads SNEGSKA (reference sequence). The CDR3 nucleotides are TGCAGTGCTAGTTTCGGACTAGCGGTCTACAATGGGCAGTTCTTC. Its protein is CSASFGLAVYNGQFF.

The rearrangement uses TRBV6-1 and TRBJ2-7; D may be TRBD1 (5 bases). The germline V gene encodes CDR1 MNHNS and CDR2 SASEGT. With 7 bases removed from V and 3 bases from J, the gap between germline ends came to 16 bases. There are 14 residues in the CDR3. Written as DNA, the CDR3 is TGTGCCAGCAACAACCGAGACAGCCTCTACGAGCAGTACTTC. It is translated as CASNNRDSLYEQYF.

Ten or more counts support this clonotype. V usage is TRBV20-1 and J usage is TRBJ2-1; TRBD1 or TRBD2 may be the D gene (5 bases each). Germline CDR1 DFQATT, CDR2 SNEGSKA (reference sequence). The CDR3 has 15 residues. Between the trimmed V and J ends, which lost 1 base and 0 bases, there was a span of 10 bases. CDR3: CSARGEGYSYNEQFF. The CDR3 region has the DNA TGCAGTGCTAGAGGTGAGGGGTACTCCTACAATGAGCAGTTCTTC.

The chain combines TRBV28 with TRBJ1-3; D not resolved. The CDR3 has 14 residues. From germline, CDR1 is MDHEN and CDR2 SYDVKM. The V and J ends lost 5 bases and 0 bases respectively, with 8 bases between them. For the CDR3, the DNA is TGTGCCAGCAGTCTCCCGCACTCTGGAAACACCATATATTTT. Its protein product is CASSLPHSGNTIYF.

The table lists this clonotype with many counts. This chain joins TRBV7-9 and TRBJ1-3; D gene ambiguous. V was shortened by 5 bases and J by 2 bases, with 7 bases between the two germline ends. Germline V gene data show CDR1 as SEHNR and CDR2 as FQNEAQ (reference sequence). The CDR3 runs to 13 residues. The DNA for the CDR3 is TGTGCCAGCAGCCCGACGGCTGGAAACACCATATATTTT. Translation: CASSPTAGNTIYF.

This clonotype was picked up a small number of times. The chain combines TRBV14 with TRBJ2-7, with 10 bases that match TRBD2. Losses at the gene ends were 4 bases for V and 4 bases for J; bases not matched to a gene: 13. From germline, CDR1 is SGHDN and CDR2 FVKESK. This CDR3 is 17 amino acids long. CDR3 bases: TGTGCCAGCAGCCCGACCCCTCTAGCGGGAGTTTCGTACGAGCAGTACTTC. It translates to CASSPTPLAGVSYEQYF.

In its sample, this clonotype was seen a few times. The chain joins TRBV6-2 or TRBV6-3 to TRBJ1-1; 11 bases align to TRBD1. The CDR3 sequence is 17 residues long. Germline V gene lookup returns CDR1 MNHEY and CDR2 SVGEGT. J lost 3 bases, V lost 2 bases, and 8 bases had no gene match. The CDR3 spells CASSYAGQGDRDTEAFF. The CDR3 DNA follows: TGTGCCAGCAGTTACGCGGGACAGGGGGACCGGGACACTGAAGCTTTCTTT.

The chain recombines TRBV4-2 with TRBJ2-5; 7 bases are a match to TRBD2. Germline assignment: CDR1 LGHNA and CDR2 YNFKEQ. J lost 5 bases, V lost 0 bases, and 6 bases had no gene match. The CDR3 loop spans 15 amino acids. The CDR3 DNA reads TGTGCCAGCAGCCAAGATAGTGGCGGGAGTGAGACCCAGTACTTC. This codes for CASSQDSGGSETQYF.

The V gene is TRBV5-5, the J gene TRBJ2-7; 12 nucleotides line up with TRBD1. The CDR3 sequence is 15 residues long. V shed 2 bases, J shed 7 bases, and the junction held 7 bases outside the gene matches. Germline CDR1 SGHKS, CDR2 YYEKEE (reference sequence). Written as DNA, the CDR3 is TGTGCCAGCAGCTTTACCGGGACAGGGGGCTTTGAGCAGTACTTC. Its translation: CASSFTGTGGFEQYF.

This clonotype was counted many times. The chain carries TRBV7-2 and TRBJ2-7; 12 bases map to TRBD2. Germline V gene data show CDR1 as SGHTA and CDR2 as FQGNSA. CDR3 length: 19 amino acids. V lost 3 bases, J lost 5 bases, and 17 bases stayed unmatched. The CDR3 here is CASSFVSSGRAEDPNEQYF. In nucleotides, the CDR3 is TGTGCCAGCAGCTTTGTTTCTAGCGGGAGGGCCGAGGATCCCAACGAGCAGTACTTC.

This clonotype was seen many times. V is TRBV7-8 and J is TRBJ1-2; 7 nucleotides line up with TRBD1. The germline CDR1 and CDR2 sequences are SGHVS and FQNEAQ. V trimming: 5 bases; J trimming: 4 bases; junction bases outside the gene matches: 7. This CDR3 has 14 residues. CDR3 protein: CASSREQGTYGYTF. The CDR3 DNA sequence: TGTGCCAGCAGCAGAGAACAGGGGACCTATGGCTACACCTTC.

This clonotype was seen at least ten times. The genes are TRBV16 and TRBJ2-5; 9 bases line up with TRBD1. The CDR3 contains 16 residues. Germline V gene lookup returns CDR1 KGHSY and CDR2 FQNENV. J was trimmed by 5 bases and V by 7 bases; bases with no gene match: 14. In DNA, the CDR3 is TGTGCCAGCACCCGCGCAGGACAGGGGAACACGGAGACCCAGTACTTC. The encoded protein is CASTRAGQGNTETQYF.

This clonotype showed up many times. J is TRBJ2-5 and V is TRBV30; D is ambiguous. In germline, CDR1 is GTSNPN, CDR2 SVGIG (reference sequence). The CDR3 has 11 residues. V lost 3 bases, J lost 1 base, and 3 bases lay in between. DNA of the CDR3: TGTGCCTGGAGCATCCAAGAGACCCAGTACTTC. This encodes CAWSIQETQYF.

The rearrangement joins TRBV20-1 to TRBJ2-7; the match to TRBD1 covers 7 bases. V lost 1 base, J lost 3 bases, and 3 bases stayed unmatched. Germline V CDR1 and CDR2: DFQATT, SNEGSKA (reference sequence). This CDR3 contains 13 residues. In nucleotides, the CDR3 is TGCAGTGCTAGAGCCCGGACAGGCTACGAGCAGTACTTC. It yields the protein CSARARTGYEQYF.

This clonotype has just one count. The rearrangement links TRBV7-6 to TRBJ2-3; 10 bases map to TRBD2. CDR1 and CDR2 (germline): SGHVS, FNYEAQ. J gave up 3 bases and V 2 bases, and 11 bases lay outside the gene matches. CDR3 size: 18 residues. In nucleotides, the CDR3 is TGTGCCAGCAGCTTATTGGCAACTAGCGGGATTTTGACAGATACGCAGTATTTT. It codes for CASSLLATSGILTDTQYF.

This clonotype was detected many times. The CDR3 DNA sequence: TGTGCCAGCAGTACCGGGACTAGCGGGAGTCCCCGGCACGAGCAGTACTTC. This translates into CASSTGTSGSPRHEQYF. The chain employs TRBV6-2 or TRBV6-3 and TRBJ2-7; 14 nucleotides agree with TRBD2. V lost 5 bases and J lost 5; bases outside the gene matches: 11. CDR3 length: 17 amino acids. CDR1 MNHEY and CDR2 SVGEGT come from the germline V gene.

As for this clonotype: A read error may be the cause here, since a much bigger clone is one base away. The V and J genes are TRBV27 and TRBJ1-1; D unclear. Germline lookup yields CDR1 MNHEY and CDR2 SMNVEV (reference sequence). The CDR3 sequence is 14 residues long. This CDR3 reads CASSLSRVSTEALF. The DNA of the CDR3 is TGTGCCAGCAGTTTATCGAGGGTGAGCACTGAAGCTCTCTTT.

The chain joins TRBV4-3 to TRBJ2-4; D might be TRBD2 (6 bases). V was clipped by 1 base and J by 5 bases, with 12 bases between them. This CDR3 spans 15 amino acids. Looked up from germline, CDR1 is LGHNA and CDR2 is YSLEER. The CDR3 reads CASSQVGGSENIQYF. Here the CDR3 DNA reads TGCGCCAGCAGCCAAGTGGGGGGATCTGAAAACATTCAGTACTTC.

The CDR3, as DNA: TGCAGCGCTGTACCGAACACTGAAGCTTTCTTT. It yields the protein CSAVPNTEAFF. The V and J genes are TRBV29-1 and TRBJ1-1; no clear D. From germline, CDR1 is SQVTM and CDR2 ANQGSEA. The CDR3 consists of 11 residues. V was cut by 7 bases and J by 1 base, with 7 bases left in between.

With regard to this clonotype: One junction end does not reproduce the germline sequence, and a read error may be involved. The rearrangement links TRBV6-1 to TRBJ2-7, with D possibly called TRBD1 or TRBD2 (5 bases each). The CDR3 sequence is 14 residues long. The germline CDR1 and CDR2 sequences are MNHNS and SASEGT. The chain's CDR3 is CASSPGTLYYEQYF. CDR3 sequence (DNA): TGTGCTAGCAGTCCGGGGACCCTATACTACGAGCAGTACTTC.

The rearrangement uses TRBV20-1 and TRBJ2-2; no firm D call. This CDR3 has 13 residues. Germline loops: CDR1 DFQATT, CDR2 SNEGSKA (reference sequence). The V end lost 1 base, the J end lost 3 bases, and 6 bases lay between the germline ends. In DNA form, the CDR3 reads TGCAGTGCTAGAGGATTACACACCGGGGAGCTGTTTTTT. It specifies CSARGLHTGELFF.

V gene TRBV9 combines with J gene TRBJ2-7, with TRBD1 matching 9 bases. CDR3 length: 15 residues. Germline CDR1 and CDR2: SGDLS and YYNGEE. The V gene end was trimmed by 4 bases and the J gene end by 7 bases; junction bases not matched to a gene: 12. The DNA for the CDR3 is TGTGCCAGCAGCCCTGGGACAGGGAGCTCTAAGGAGCAGTACTTC. This sequence encodes CASSPGTGSSKEQYF.

Remarks on this clonotype: A junction boundary mismatches the germline segment, possibly from a read error. V gene TRBV27 combines with J gene TRBJ2-1; D is undetermined. CDR1 is MNHEY and CDR2 is SMNVEV in the germline V gene (reference sequence). This CDR3 has 14 amino acids. The CDR3 coding sequence is TGTGCCAGCAGTTTCGTCCCAGGAAACAATGAGCAGTCCTTC. It is translated as CASSFVPGNNEQSF.

This clonotype was detected a few times. One junction end disagrees with the germline gene, perhaps due to a read error. The chain recombines TRBV7-7 with TRBJ2-3; either TRBD1 or TRBD2 may supply D (6 bases each). Per germline, CDR1 SSHAT and CDR2 FNYEAQ (reference sequence). This CDR3 is 16 amino acids long. In nucleotides, the CDR3 is TGTGCTAGCAGCCCCCTCGGGGGCGCGGGCACAGATACGCAGTATTTT. Translated: CASSPLGGAGTDTQYF.

At least ten counts were recorded for this clonotype. The gene calls are TRBV9 and TRBJ1-1; D gene uncertain. V gave up 0 bases and J gave up 0 bases, with 6 bases separating them. This CDR3 is 14 amino acids long. Germline V lookup: CDR1 SGDLS, CDR2 YYNGEE. The CDR3 DNA follows: TGTGCCAGCAGCGTAGATGGGGTGAACACTGAAGCTTTCTTT. This encodes CASSVDGVNTEAFF.

This clonotype was recorded at least ten times. This chain links TRBV10-3 with TRBJ2-7; 12 bases are shared with TRBD2. Germline V gives CDR1 ENHRY, CDR2 SYGVKD. The CDR3 is 16 residues long. With V trimmed by 2 bases and J by 1 base, 3 bases remained unmatched. The CDR3 DNA reads TGTGCCATCAGTGAGGGGACTAGCGGGCATTCCTACGAGCAGTACTTC. It is translated as CAISEGTSGHSYEQYF.